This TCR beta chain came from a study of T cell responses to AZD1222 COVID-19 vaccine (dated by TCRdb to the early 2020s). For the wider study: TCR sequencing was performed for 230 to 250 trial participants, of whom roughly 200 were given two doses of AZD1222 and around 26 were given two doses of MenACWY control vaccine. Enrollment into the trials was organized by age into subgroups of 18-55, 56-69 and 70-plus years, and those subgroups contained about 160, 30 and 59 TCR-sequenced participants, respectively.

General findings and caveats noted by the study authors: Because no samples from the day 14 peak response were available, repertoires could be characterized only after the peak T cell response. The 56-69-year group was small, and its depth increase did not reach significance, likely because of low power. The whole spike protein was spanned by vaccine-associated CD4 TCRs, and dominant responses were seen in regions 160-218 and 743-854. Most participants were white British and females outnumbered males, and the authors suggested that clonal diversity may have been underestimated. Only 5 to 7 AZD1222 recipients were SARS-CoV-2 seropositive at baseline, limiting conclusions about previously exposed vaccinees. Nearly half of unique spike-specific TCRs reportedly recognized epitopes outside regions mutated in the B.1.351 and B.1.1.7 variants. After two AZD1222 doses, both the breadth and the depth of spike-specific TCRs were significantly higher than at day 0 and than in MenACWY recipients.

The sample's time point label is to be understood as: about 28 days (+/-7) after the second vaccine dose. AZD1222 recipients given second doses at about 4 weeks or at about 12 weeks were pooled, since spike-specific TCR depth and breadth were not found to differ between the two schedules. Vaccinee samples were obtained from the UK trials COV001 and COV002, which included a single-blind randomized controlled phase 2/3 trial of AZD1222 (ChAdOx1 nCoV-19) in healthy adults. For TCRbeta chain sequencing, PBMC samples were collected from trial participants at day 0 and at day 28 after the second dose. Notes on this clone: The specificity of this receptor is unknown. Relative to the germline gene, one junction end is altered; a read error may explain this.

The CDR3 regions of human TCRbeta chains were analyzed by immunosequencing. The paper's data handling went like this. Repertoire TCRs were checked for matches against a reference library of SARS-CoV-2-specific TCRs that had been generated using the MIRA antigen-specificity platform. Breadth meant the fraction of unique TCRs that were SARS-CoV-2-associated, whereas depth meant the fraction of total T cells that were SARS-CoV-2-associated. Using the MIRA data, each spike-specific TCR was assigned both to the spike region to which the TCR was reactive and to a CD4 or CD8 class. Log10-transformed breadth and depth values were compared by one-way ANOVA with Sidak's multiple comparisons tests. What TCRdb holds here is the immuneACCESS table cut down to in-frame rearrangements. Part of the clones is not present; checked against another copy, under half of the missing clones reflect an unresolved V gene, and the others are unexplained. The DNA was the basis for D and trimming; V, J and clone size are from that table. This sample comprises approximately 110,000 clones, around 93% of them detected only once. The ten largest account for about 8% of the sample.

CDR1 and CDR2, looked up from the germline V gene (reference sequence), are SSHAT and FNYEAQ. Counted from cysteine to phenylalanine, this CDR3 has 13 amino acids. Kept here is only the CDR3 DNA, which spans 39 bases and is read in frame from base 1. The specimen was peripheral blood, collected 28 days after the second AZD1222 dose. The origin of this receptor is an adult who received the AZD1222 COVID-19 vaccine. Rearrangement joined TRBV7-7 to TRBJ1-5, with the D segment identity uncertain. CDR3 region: CASSLKLNGPQHF. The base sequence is TGTGCTAGCAGCTTAAAATTGAACGGGCCCCAGCATTTT.